A single sample is the source of the 31 T cell receptor beta chains below, sequenced in a study of T-cell reconstitution after alpha-beta-depleted transplantation in children. Researchers prepared the TCRbeta library using unique molecular identifiers, the study reports. MiXCR was run by TCRdb on the PCR reads, yielding one entry per CDR3 protein. The sample has about 240,000 distinct CDR3 sequences, about 12% seen once; the top ten hold around 2.8%. The source was PBMCs from the stem cell graft donor, collected from the stem cell graft. All receptors come from a human donor who donated a stem cell graft to a child with acute lymphoblastic leukemia.

On this clonotype itself: With a much larger clone just one base away, this may be a read error. No conserved phenylalanine or tryptophan is present at the end of the CDR3, so a read error is the likely explanation. The chain recombines TRBV15 with TRBJ1-6; a possible D gene is TRBD1 (5 bases). Germline assignment: CDR1 LNHNV and CDR2 YYDKDF (reference sequence). V shed 3 bases and J shed 10 bases, with 16 bases lying between them. There are 15 residues in the CDR3. The CDR3 sequence: CATSRTTGEGSPLHS. DNA of the CDR3: TGTGCCACCAGCAGGACGACCGGAGAGGGGTCACCCCTCCACTCT.

In its sample, this clonotype was seen many times. The rearrangement joins TRBV2 to TRBJ2-5; D gene uncertain. This CDR3 contains 12 residues. Trimming left V 5 bases short and J 5 bases short, with 9 bases between. The germline gives CDR1 SNHLY, CDR2 FYNNEI. CDR3 DNA: TGTGCCAGCAGTCCCTCTGGGGAGACCCAGTACTTC. Encoded protein: CASSPSGETQYF. The full variable domain, rest sourced from reference TRBV2 and TRBJ2-5, is EPEVTQTPSHQVTQMGQEVILRCVPISNHLYFYWYRQILGQKVEFLVSFYNNEISEKSEIFDDQFSVERPDGSNFTLKIRSTKLEDSAMYFCASSPSGETQYFGPGTRLLVL.

This clonotype was seen only once. This clone may be a read error of a much larger clone one base away. The rearrangement uses TRBV12-3 or TRBV12-4 and TRBJ2-1; 7 nucleotides align to TRBD1. V dropped 7 bases and J dropped 8; count of bases not matched to a gene: 11. The CDR3 has 14 amino acids. The CDR3 protein is CASIDRQGRDEQFF. In DNA form, the CDR3 reads TGTGCCAGCATTGATAGACAGGGTAGGGATGAGCAGTTCTTC.

This clonotype was seen many times. CDR3 bases: TGTGCCAGCAGTTATAGACAGGAACACTACGAGCAGTACTTC. This gives the protein CASSYRQEHYEQYF. V is TRBV6-5 and J is TRBJ2-7, with a weak D call TRBD1 (6 bases). Germline loops: CDR1 MNHEY, CDR2 SVGAGI. V was cut by 3 bases and J by 3 bases, with 12 bases left in between. This CDR3 has 14 residues.

This clonotype was detected ten times or more. This chain connects TRBV27 to TRBJ1-1; 8 nucleotides agree with TRBD1. The CDR3 covers 14 residues. Per the germline V gene, CDR1 is MNHEY and CDR2 is SMNVEV (reference sequence). The V segment lost 5 bases and the J segment 5 bases; nucleotides outside the gene matches: 7. DNA of the CDR3: TGTGCCAGCAGTCCCAGGGGGCGCGGGACTGAAGCTTTCTTT. Amino acid sequence: CASSPRGRGTEAFF.

The chain links TRBV4-2 to TRBJ1-5; 7 bases align to TRBD1. The CDR3 covers 18 residues. Trimming took 4 bases from V and 0 from J; bases not matched to a gene: 12. Germline CDR1 LGHNA, CDR2 YNFKEQ. The CDR3 sequence is CASSRSGQKSYSNQPQHF. In DNA form, the CDR3 reads TGTGCCAGCAGCCGGTCGGGACAGAAAAGTTATAGCAATCAGCCCCAGCATTTT.

In this sample, this clonotype turned up many times. The CDR3 spells CASQGRGHFYEQYF. CDR3 in DNA: TGTGCCAGCCAGGGCAGGGGCCACTTCTACGAGCAGTACTTC. The rearrangement links TRBV7-2 to TRBJ2-7, with D possibly being TRBD1 (6 bases). Trimming shortened V by 8 bases and J by 3 bases, and 17 bases separated the two germline ends. The CDR3 has 14 amino acids. CDR1 SGHTA and CDR2 FQGNSA come from the germline V gene.

In this sample, this clonotype turned up many times. The chain links TRBV7-8 to TRBJ1-2; 8 bases are shared with TRBD1. The CDR3 totals 16 residues. V lost 5 bases and J lost 4; bases outside the gene matches: 12. Germline V lookup: CDR1 SGHVS, CDR2 FQNEAQ. The CDR3 bases are TGTGCCAGCAGCCAAAAGATCACAGGGACAGGCTATGGCTACACCTTC. This sequence encodes CASSQKITGTGYGYTF. The entire variable domain, with the rest obtained from reference TRBV7-8 and TRBJ1-2, is as follows: GAGVSQSPRYKVAKRGQDVALRCDPISGHVSLFWYQQALGQGPEFLTYFQNEAQLDKSGLPSDRFFAERPEGSVSTLKIQRTQQEDSAVYLCASSQKITGTGYGYTFGSGTRLTVV.

This clonotype was observed many times. The chain is built from TRBV24-1 and TRBJ1-5; TRBD1 matches 7 bases. This CDR3 comprises 16 residues. V dropped 3 bases and J dropped 3; count of bases not matched to a gene: 7. Per germline, CDR1 KGHDR and CDR2 SFDVKD. In DNA form, the CDR3 reads TGTGCCACCAGTGATCGTCAAGGGACAGTCAATCAGCCCCAGCATTTT. Translating gives CATSDRQGTVNQPQHF.

This clonotype was detected ten times or more. The chain employs TRBV11-2 and TRBJ2-2, with D maybe TRBD1 (5 bases). V lost 1 base, J lost 0 bases, and 18 bases lay in between. This CDR3 is 19 amino acids long. Germline values: CDR1 SGHAT, CDR2 FQNNGV. The DNA for the CDR3 is TGTGCCAGCAGCTTAGTGGCACCGCGTGGGGCTACGAACACCGGGGAGCTGTTTTTT. Its translation: CASSLVAPRGATNTGELFF.

This clonotype was found many times. The CDR3 coding sequence is TGCAGTGCTAGACCCCTCAGCGCGGGAAACACCATATATTTT. Residues: CSARPLSAGNTIYF. V is TRBV20-1 and J is TRBJ1-3, with D uncertain. Germline V CDR1 and CDR2: DFQATT, SNEGSKA (reference sequence). This CDR3 is built from 14 residues. Between the trimmed V and J ends, which lost 2 bases and 4 bases, there was a span of 12 bases.

This clonotype was seen repeatedly, ten times or more. This chain connects TRBV12-3 or TRBV12-4 to TRBJ1-4, with D tentatively TRBD1 (6 bases). Trimming took off 2 bases at V and 8 bases at J, with 18 bases between the two ends. The CDR3 extends over 16 amino acids. CDR3 sequence reads: CASSLNGAGVDEKLFF. DNA for the CDR3: TGTGCCAGCAGTTTAAACGGGGCAGGGGTCGACGAAAAACTGTTTTTT.

This clonotype came up many times. The chain recombines TRBV4-3 with TRBJ2-7; 7 bases are shared with TRBD2. CDR3 length: 15 residues. The trim removed 1 base at V and 2 bases at J, leaving 5 bases unmatched. Germline V gene sequence: CDR1 LGHNA, CDR2 YSLEER. The CDR3: CASSQVVGGTYEQYF. DNA for the CDR3: TGCGCCAGCAGCCAAGTGGTCGGGGGGACCTACGAGCAGTACTTC.

This clonotype was counted many times. V is TRBV20-1 and J is TRBJ1-2, with 9 bases fitting TRBD1. This CDR3 spans 17 amino acids. CDR1 and CDR2 (germline): DFQATT, SNEGSKA (reference sequence). Unmatched junction bases numbered 12, after V lost 0 bases and J lost 4 bases. CDR3 bases: TGCAGTGCTAGAGATCTTATCGGACAGGGGCCTTCCTATGGCTACACCTTC. Translation: CSARDLIGQGPSYGYTF.

The V gene is TRBV2, the J gene TRBJ1-5; D perhaps matches TRBD1 (6 bases). Trimming shortened V by 6 bases and J by 5 bases, and 20 bases separated the two germline ends. CDR3 size: 16 residues. Germline CDR1 reads SNHLY; CDR2 reads FYNNEI. The CDR3 DNA reads as TGTGCCAGCAGATTACTACAGGGATGGGAAGATCAGCCCCAGCATTTT. Translation: CASRLLQGWEDQPQHF.

The table lists this clonotype with many counts. The chain employs TRBV5-1 and TRBJ2-5; 9 nucleotides line up with TRBD1. V lost 2 bases and J lost 2; bases outside the gene matches: 4. The germline CDR1 and CDR2 sequences are SGHRS and YFSETQ. CDR3 length equals 15 residues. This CDR3 is CASSFGTGPQETQYF. CDR3 nucleotides: TGCGCCAGCAGCTTCGGGACAGGGCCTCAAGAGACCCAGTACTTC.

Notes on this clonotype: This may be a read error: a much more frequent sequence differs by one nucleotide. The rearrangement links TRBV29-1 to TRBJ2-3; 9 nucleotides match TRBD1. V lost 3 bases, J lost 6 bases, and 7 bases stayed unmatched. CDR1 and CDR2 (germline): SQVTM, ANQGSEA. The CDR3 loop spans 14 amino acids. Here the CDR3 DNA reads TGCAGCGTTGACCGGGACAGGGATATGGATACGCAGTATTTT. Protein sequence: CSVDRDRDMDTQYF.

The J gene is TRBJ2-1, the V gene TRBV20-1, with D possibly being TRBD1 or TRBD2 (5 bases each). Per the germline V gene, CDR1 is DFQATT and CDR2 is SNEGSKA (reference sequence). This CDR3 spans 16 amino acids. V was pared by 1 base and J by 7 bases, with 20 bases between. CDR3 nucleotide sequence: TGCAGTGCTAGAGCGAGGGGAAGGCTGGTCGTTAATGAGCAGTTCTTC. As protein: CSARARGRLVVNEQFF.

V and J are TRBV4-2 and TRBJ2-5, with D perhaps TRBD1 or TRBD2 (5 bases each). V lost 1 base to trimming and J lost 2 bases, with 14 bases between them. The germline gives CDR1 LGHNA, CDR2 YNFKEQ. The CDR3 contains 16 residues. CDR3 region: CASSQGGAARQETQYF. The CDR3 DNA follows: TGTGCCAGCAGCCAAGGAGGGGCAGCAAGACAAGAGACCCAGTACTTC.

Many counts were recorded for this clonotype. The chain has TRBV11-2 and TRBJ2-6, with 9 bases identical to TRBD1. The CDR3 contains 21 residues. Trimming removed 2 bases from V and 2 bases from J; junction bases left unmatched: 16. CDR1 and CDR2 from the germline V gene are SGHAT and FQNNGV. CDR3 sequence reads: CASSLFPTNRDRVTGANVLTF. In nucleotides, the CDR3 is TGTGCCAGCAGCTTATTCCCTACGAACCGGGACAGGGTAACTGGGGCCAACGTCCTGACTTTC.

In this sample, this clonotype turned up many times. The chain carries TRBV10-3 and TRBJ2-1; TRBD2 matches 7 bases. CDR1 ENHRY and CDR2 SYGVKD come from the germline V gene. V shed 6 bases, J shed 10 bases, and the junction held 9 bases outside the gene matches. This CDR3 is 13 amino acids long. The DNA for the CDR3 is TGTGCCATCAGAACGAGCGGGAATGGAGAGCAGTTCTTC. Translating it yields CAIRTSGNGEQFF.

This clonotype was picked up a small number of times. This chain joins TRBV18 and TRBJ1-1, with D hard to call. The length of the CDR3 is 12 residues. Germline CDR1 reads KGHSH; CDR2 reads LQKENI. The V end was cut by 1 base, the J end by 6 bases, with 6 bases between. The chain's CDR3 is CASSPLFPEAFF. CDR3 bases: TGTGCCAGCTCACCACTGTTTCCTGAAGCTTTCTTT.

The chain couples TRBV12-3 or TRBV12-4 to TRBJ2-7, with D maybe TRBD2 (6 bases). This CDR3 spans 14 amino acids. V lost 4 bases and J lost 1, with 11 bases in between. This CDR3 is CASSSAGGSYEQYF. The CDR3 nucleotides are TGTGCCAGCAGTTCCGCCGGGGGTTCCTACGAGCAGTACTTC.

This clonotype was seen at least ten times. The chain is built from TRBV9 and TRBJ1-6; D is unresolved. Germline CDR1 and CDR2: SGDLS and YYNGEE. The length of the CDR3 is 17 residues. Trimming pared 0 bases from V and 1 base from J, leaving 11 bases between. The CDR3 DNA sequence: TGTGCCAGCAGCGTAGGAGGCGATTTATCCTATAATTCACCCCTCCACTTT. This codes for CASSVGGDLSYNSPLHF.

This clonotype was seen repeatedly, ten times or more. This chain's CDR3 is CASSSTSGGNNEQFF. The CDR3, as DNA: TGCGCCAGCAGCTCGACTAGCGGGGGAAACAATGAGCAGTTCTTC. The chain is built from TRBV5-1 and TRBJ2-1, with 12 positions matching TRBD2. This CDR3 has 15 residues. J lost 5 bases, V lost 3 bases, and 3 bases had no gene match. CDR1 is SGHRS, CDR2 YFSETQ, per germline.

There are many counts of this clonotype. This rearrangement joins TRBV12-3 or TRBV12-4 to TRBJ1-5, with D perhaps matching TRBD1 (5 bases). The V gene lost 3 bases and the J gene lost 2 bases, with 11 bases spanning the gap. The CDR3 is made up of 15 amino acids. The CDR3 region is CASSLQGAGNQPQHF. The CDR3 bases are TGTGCCAGCAGTTTGCAGGGTGCGGGCAATCAGCCCCAGCATTTT.

This clonotype has at least ten counts. The rearrangement uses TRBV6-1 and TRBJ2-5; 9 bases map to TRBD1. Unmatched junction bases numbered 6, after V lost 8 bases and J lost 2 bases. CDR3 length: 14 residues. CDR1 and CDR2 (germline): MNHNS, SASEGT. CDR3 region: CASGQGIQQETQYF. CDR3 in DNA: TGTGCCAGCGGACAGGGGATACAACAAGAGACCCAGTACTTC.

This clonotype was picked up many times. The chain combines TRBV5-1 with TRBJ1-1; D unclear. Between the trimmed V and J ends, which lost 4 bases and 3 bases, there was a span of 13 bases. Germline-derived CDR1 and CDR2 are SGHRS and YFSETQ. The CDR3 extends over 14 amino acids. The CDR3 reads CASSPRALDTEAFF. DNA of the CDR3: TGCGCCAGCAGCCCCCGAGCCCTGGACACTGAAGCTTTCTTT.

J is TRBJ2-7 and V is TRBV6-1, with a weak D call TRBD1 (6 bases). The germline V and J ends were trimmed by 6 bases and 0 bases, with 12 bases remaining between them. The CDR3 contains 14 residues. Germline V gene lookup returns CDR1 MNHNS and CDR2 SASEGT. In DNA, the CDR3 is TGTGCCAGCAGACCAGACAGGAACTCCTACGAGCAGTACTTC. The encoded protein is CASRPDRNSYEQYF.

At least ten counts were recorded for this clonotype. The chain links TRBV19 to TRBJ2-5, with TRBD1 identical over 8 bases. The germline V gene encodes CDR1 LNHDA and CDR2 SQIVND (reference sequence). This CDR3 region has 15 residues. V dropped 4 bases and J dropped 4; count of bases not matched to a gene: 8. The CDR3 protein is CASSTQGAPGETQYF. In DNA form, the CDR3 reads TGTGCCAGTAGTACCCAGGGGGCGCCTGGAGAGACCCAGTACTTC.

This clonotype was recorded many times. The chain combines TRBV10-3 with TRBJ2-1; the match to TRBD2 covers 7 bases. This CDR3 is 18 amino acids long. Germline CDR1 reads ENHRY; CDR2 reads SYGVKD. V shed 3 bases and J 3 bases; nucleotides not matched to a gene: 14. The CDR3 DNA reads as TGTGCCATCAGTGACCCTACTAGCGCCCGAGGTTTCTACAATGAGCAGTTCTTC. This sequence encodes CAISDPTSARGFYNEQFF.